This TCR beta chain came from a study of blood T cell repertoires in COVID-19. Whole-study context: COVID-19 samples collected from the United States, Italy and Spain covered acute and convalescent phases.

Germline V gene sequence: CDR1 MNHNY, CDR2 SVGAGI (reference sequence). The ends lost 1 base at V and 4 bases at J; junction bases unmatched: 4. The CDR3 is 15 residues long. The participants were between 18 and 89 years old and came from fewer than 25 US areas. Participants' reported clinical history set cohort assignment. Cohort 3 recovered donors had two negative PCRs, clearance, or symptom resolution. This table comes from immunoSEQ multiplex PCR, and its TCRdb copy is limited to in-frame clones, with some not included. The repertoire consists of under 300,000 clones, with about 88% occurring once and the leading ten covering about 1.5%.

Sequenced: PBMCs or T cells enriched from blood (not recorded which). The sequence derives from a woman aged 50 to 60 who had recovered from COVID-19. The V and J genes are TRBV6-6 and TRBJ1-2; 9 nucleotides match TRBD1. CDR3 in DNA: TGTGCCAGCAGTTACTACAGGGGGCAAGGCTATGGCTACACCTTC. Its protein is CASSYYRGQGYGYTF.